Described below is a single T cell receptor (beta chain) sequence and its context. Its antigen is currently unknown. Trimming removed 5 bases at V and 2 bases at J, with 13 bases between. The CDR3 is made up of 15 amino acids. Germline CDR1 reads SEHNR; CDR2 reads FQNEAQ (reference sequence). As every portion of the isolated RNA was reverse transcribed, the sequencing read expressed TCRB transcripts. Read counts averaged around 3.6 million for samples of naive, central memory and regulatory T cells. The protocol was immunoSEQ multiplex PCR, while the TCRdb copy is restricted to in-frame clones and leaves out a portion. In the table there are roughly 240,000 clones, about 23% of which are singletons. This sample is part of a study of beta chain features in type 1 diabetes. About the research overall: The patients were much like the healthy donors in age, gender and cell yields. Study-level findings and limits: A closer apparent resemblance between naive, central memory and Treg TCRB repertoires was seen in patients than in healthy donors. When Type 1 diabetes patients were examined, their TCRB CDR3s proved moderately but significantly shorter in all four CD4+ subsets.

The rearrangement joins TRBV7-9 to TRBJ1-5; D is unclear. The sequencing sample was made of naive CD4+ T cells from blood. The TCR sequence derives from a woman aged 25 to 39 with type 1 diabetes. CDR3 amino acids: CASSRPGGGNQPQHF. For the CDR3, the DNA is TGTGCCAGCAGCCGACCGGGAGGCGGCAATCAGCCCCAGCATTTT.